This T cell receptor beta chain was obtained from a study of metastatic and nonmetastatic thyroid tumors. This clone was detected many times. All patients were treatment-naive before thyroid surgery. In the original processing: Clinicopathological groups supplied CDR3 differences that were used to build a distant-metastasis classifier for papillary thyroid cancer. TCRdb used MiXCR to call clones anew from the PCR reads. None of the V and J calls come from the authors' own analysis; TCRdb made them. The data hold roughly 18,000 clones, with less than 25% observed a single time. The CDR3 totals 17 residues. Germline CDR1 reads LGHNA; CDR2 reads YSLEER. With 0 bases removed from V and 0 bases from J, the gap between germline ends came to 11 bases.

The sequenced sample was tumor tissue. V usage is TRBV4-3 and J usage is TRBJ2-2, with unresolved D. This sequence originates from a female donor with papillary thyroid cancer or a benign thyroid nodule (not recorded which). Some clones in this sample may be carry-over from other donors' samples. The CDR3 loop reads CASSQEPWPANTGELFF. In nucleotides, the CDR3 is TGCGCCAGCAGCCAAGAACCATGGCCGGCGAACACCGGGGAGCTGTTTTTT.